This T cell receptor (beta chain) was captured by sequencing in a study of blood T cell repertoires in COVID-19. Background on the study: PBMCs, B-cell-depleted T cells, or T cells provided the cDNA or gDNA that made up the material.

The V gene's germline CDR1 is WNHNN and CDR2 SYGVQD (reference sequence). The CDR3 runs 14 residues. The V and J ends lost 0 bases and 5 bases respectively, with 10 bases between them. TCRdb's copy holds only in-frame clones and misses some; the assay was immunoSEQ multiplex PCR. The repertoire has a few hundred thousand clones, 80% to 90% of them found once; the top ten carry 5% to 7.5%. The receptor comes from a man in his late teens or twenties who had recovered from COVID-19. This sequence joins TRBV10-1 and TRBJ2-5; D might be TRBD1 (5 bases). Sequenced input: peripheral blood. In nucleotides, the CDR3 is TGCGCCAGCAGTGAGTCGGGCAGGGTGGAGACCCAGTACTTC. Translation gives CASSESGRVETQYF.